The 24 T cell receptor beta chains listed next were all sequenced from one sample in a study of CD8+CD57+ T cells in acquired aplastic anemia. All patients picked for sequencing had shown, by flow cytometry, an expansion of CD8+CD57+ cells. CDR3 and TCR beta VDJ profiling relied on genomic DNA as the template. TCRdb re-called the reads with MiXCR, one entry per CDR3 protein. The table includes around 210,000 distinct CDR3 sequences, 60% to 80% detected once. Sequencing input: sorted CD4+, CD8+, or CD8+CD57+ T cells (not recorded which) from PBMCs. These receptors all come from a human donor with aplastic anemia.

J is TRBJ2-7 and V is TRBV5-1; TRBD2 might be the D (5 bases). The CDR3 is 15 amino acids. CDR1 and CDR2 from the germline V gene are SGHRS and YFSETQ. V shed 2 bases and J shed 0 bases, with 12 bases lying between them. CDR3 in amino acids: CASSFRSGSSYEQYF. CDR3 DNA: TGCGCCAGCAGCTTCAGATCGGGAAGCTCCTACGAGCAGTACTTC. Complete variable domain (other parts from reference TRBV5-1 and TRBJ2-7): KAGVTQTPRYLIKTRGQQVTLSCSPISGHRSVSWYQQTPGQGLQFLFEYFSETQRNKGNFPGRFSGRQFSNSRSEMNVSTLELGDSALYLCASSFRSGSSYEQYFGPGTRLTVT.

In this sample, this clonotype turned up many times. V and J are TRBV6-1 and TRBJ2-7; tentative D call: TRBD2 (6 bases). This CDR3 is built from 15 residues. Deletions cut 2 bases from V and 5 bases from J, with 16 bases between. From germline, CDR1 is MNHNS and CDR2 SASEGT. The CDR3 sequence is CASSESGGSFNEQYF. The CDR3 bases are TGTGCCAGCAGTGAATCCGGAGGGTCGTTTAACGAGCAGTACTTC.

As to this clonotype: At one end the junction does not follow the germline gene, possibly because of a read error. This chain links TRBV9 with TRBJ1-2; the D is unclear. Germline CDR1 SGDLS, CDR2 YYNGEE. There are 14 residues in the CDR3. The CDR3 region has the DNA TGTGCCAGCAGCGTAGGCGAAGCGAGCTATGGCCACACCTTC. Protein: CASSVGEASYGHTF.

The rearrangement links TRBV20-1 to TRBJ1-5; D unclear. Germline V CDR1 and CDR2: DFQATT, SNEGSKA (reference sequence). The CDR3 sequence is 15 residues long. Trimming left V 0 bases short and J 4 bases short, with 13 bases between. The CDR3 DNA sequence: TGCAGTGCTAGAGATCGGTGGGGTTCGAATCAGCCCCAGCATTTT. This translates into CSARDRWGSNQPQHF.

Ten or more counts support this clonotype. The chain couples TRBV7-9 to TRBJ2-7; unclear D gene. Trimming stripped 4 bases from V and 4 bases from J, with 17 bases between. This CDR3 is built from 15 residues. Germline V gene sequence: CDR1 SEHNR, CDR2 FQNEAQ (reference sequence). The CDR3 DNA reads as TGTGCCAGCAGCTCAGGAAAGGTAATGGTTTACGAGCAGTACTTC. It specifies CASSSGKVMVYEQYF.

This clonotype came up many times. The rearrangement uses TRBV9 and TRBJ1-1, with D unclear. CDR3 length: 14 residues. Trimming cost V 0 bases and J 4 bases, with 10 bases left between them. CDR1 and CDR2 from the germline V gene are SGDLS and YYNGEE. CDR3 DNA sequence: TGTGCCAGCAGCGTAGGCGGGGTACGCACTGAAGCTTTCTTT. It codes for CASSVGGVRTEAFF.

This clonotype was picked up a small number of times. This chain connects TRBV29-1 to TRBJ2-1; D is perhaps TRBD1 (6 bases). CDR3 size: 11 residues. V was shortened by 6 bases and J by 4 bases, with 7 bases between the two germline ends. The V gene's germline CDR1 is SQVTM and CDR2 ANQGSEA. CDR3 loop: CSVDSYNEQFF. The DNA for the CDR3 is TGCAGCGTGGACAGTTACAATGAGCAGTTCTTC.

The chain carries TRBV27 and TRBJ1-1, with no clear D. Germline-derived CDR1 and CDR2 are MNHEY and SMNVEV (reference sequence). The CDR3 covers 16 residues. V shed 5 bases and J shed 0 bases, with 16 bases lying between them. For the CDR3, the DNA is TGTGCCAGCAGTCCCTCGGCAGGTGATATGAACACTGAAGCTTTCTTT. Protein sequence: CASSPSAGDMNTEAFF.

The chain couples TRBV20-1 to TRBJ2-1; 7 positions match TRBD2. The V gene's germline CDR1 is DFQATT and CDR2 SNEGSKA (reference sequence). This CDR3 has 14 residues. Trimming took 4 bases from V and 4 from J; bases not matched to a gene: 7. The chain's CDR3 is CSAMRPAGYNEQFF. The CDR3 DNA reads as TGCAGTGCTATGCGACCAGCGGGGTACAATGAGCAGTTCTTC.

This clonotype was seen a single time. The CDR3 protein is CASSVSGGDTDTQYF. The CDR3 bases are TGTGCCAGCAGCGTAAGCGGGGGGGACACAGATACGCAGTATTTT. V and J are TRBV9 and TRBJ2-3, with 10 bases fitting TRBD2. This CDR3 spans 15 amino acids. V was clipped by 1 base and J by 2 bases; unmatched bases: 1. Per germline, CDR1 SGDLS and CDR2 YYNGEE.

The table lists this clonotype with many counts. The gene calls are TRBV5-6 and TRBJ2-1, with TRBD1 identical over 11 bases. The CDR3 runs 15 residues. CDR1 SGHDT and CDR2 YYEEEE come from the germline V gene. Trimming took 4 bases from V and 4 from J; bases not matched to a gene: 4. CDR3 sequence reads: CASSPGQGVYNEQFF. In DNA, the CDR3 is TGTGCCAGCAGCCCGGGACAGGGGGTATACAATGAGCAGTTCTTC.

The chain has TRBV29-1 and TRBJ2-7; D might be TRBD1 or TRBD2, each matching 5 bases. V lost 4 bases, J lost 0 bases, and 22 bases lay in between. Germline CDR1 SQVTM, CDR2 ANQGSEA. The CDR3 totals 17 residues. This CDR3 reads CSVVGSERGVGSYEQYF. The CDR3, as DNA: TGCAGCGTTGTGGGGTCGGAGAGGGGAGTCGGCTCCTACGAGCAGTACTTC.

CDR3 bases: TGTGCCAGCAGCTTGGCCACCGACAATTCACCCCTCCACTTT. Its translation: CASSLATDNSPLHF. The rearrangement joins TRBV7-2 to TRBJ1-6, with unresolved D. The CDR3 is made up of 14 amino acids. V was pared by 3 bases and J by 7 bases, with 10 bases between. CDR1 is SGHTA and CDR2 is FQGNSA in the germline V gene.

This clonotype occurred a few times. The rearrangement uses TRBV5-1 and TRBJ2-7, with 7 bases identical to TRBD1. V lost 4 bases to trimming and J lost 3 bases; unmatched junction nucleotides: 10. This CDR3 has 15 amino acids. The germline CDR1 and CDR2 sequences are SGHRS and YFSETQ. CDR3 coding DNA: TGCGCCAGCAGCCCGGGACAGAGCAATAACTACGAGCAGTACTTC. This encodes CASSPGQSNNYEQYF. The full variable domain, with the rest looked up from reference TRBV5-1 and TRBJ2-7, is KAGVTQTPRYLIKTRGQQVTLSCSPISGHRSVSWYQQTPGQGLQFLFEYFSETQRNKGNFPGRFSGRQFSNSRSEMNVSTLELGDSALYLCASSPGQSNNYEQYFGPGTRLTVT.

The chain links TRBV9 to TRBJ1-2; TRBD1 is a possible D gene (5 bases). Germline CDR1 is SGDLS and CDR2 is YYNGEE. This CDR3 is 16 amino acids long. The V end was cut by 0 bases, the J end by 6 bases, with 18 bases between. The CDR3, as DNA: TGTGCCAGCAGCGTAGATAGGGCTGGGGGAGACGATGGCTACACCTTC. Encoded protein: CASSVDRAGGDDGYTF.

V gene TRBV24-1 combines with J gene TRBJ2-7; weak D call: TRBD2 (6 bases). The germline gives CDR1 KGHDR, CDR2 SFDVKD. The CDR3 spans 11 residues. V lost 6 bases and J lost 7, with 9 bases in between. CDR3 nucleotide sequence: TGTGCCACCAGTTACAGCGGGGAGCAGTACTTC. The encoded protein is CATSYSGEQYF.

The chain uses TRBV5-1 and TRBJ2-1; D is unclear. This CDR3 has 12 amino acids. CDR1 and CDR2 (germline): SGHRS, YFSETQ. The germline V and J ends were trimmed by 1 base and 7 bases, with 6 bases remaining between them. CDR3 in amino acids: CASSLMTNEQFF. The CDR3 DNA reads TGCGCCAGCAGCTTGATGACTAATGAGCAGTTCTTC.

In its sample, this clonotype was seen a few times. This chain connects TRBV15 to TRBJ1-1; possibly TRBD1 for D (5 bases). The germline V gene encodes CDR1 LNHNV and CDR2 YYDKDF (reference sequence). The CDR3 is 14 residues long. The V end lost 1 base, the J end lost 5 bases, and 11 bases lay between the germline ends. CDR3 nucleotide sequence: TGTGCCACCAGCAGAGTGGGACGCGAGACTGAAGCTTTCTTT. Translation: CATSRVGRETEAFF. Based on the CDR3 plus reference TRBV15 and TRBJ1-1, the full variable domain is DAMVIQNPRYQVTQFGKPVTLSCSQTLNHNVMYWYQQKSSQAPKLLFHYYDKDFNNEADTPDNFQSRRPNTSFCFLDIRSPGLGDTAMYLCATSRVGRETEAFFGQGTRLTVV.

This chain links TRBV7-3 with TRBJ2-7, with D possibly being TRBD2 (5 bases). Germline CDR1 and CDR2: SGHTA and FQGTGA. The V gene lost 3 bases and the J gene lost 4 bases, with 13 bases spanning the gap. The CDR3 is 14 amino acids. The CDR3 sequence: CASSLGVFPYEQYF. As DNA, the CDR3 is TGTGCCAGCAGCTTGGGAGTTTTTCCTTACGAGCAGTACTTC.

This clonotype was picked up one time. V is TRBV19 and J is TRBJ2-7; D is possibly TRBD1 or TRBD2 (5 bases each). Per germline, CDR1 LNHDA and CDR2 SQIVND (reference sequence). The CDR3 loop spans 14 amino acids. V was pared by 2 bases and J by 1 base, with 9 bases between. CDR3 residues: CASSIRRESYEQYF. The CDR3, as DNA: TGTGCCAGTAGTATACGCAGGGAGTCCTACGAGCAGTACTTC.

The chain is built from TRBV7-9 and TRBJ2-7; D is perhaps TRBD1 or TRBD2 (5 bases each). The CDR3 has 12 residues. The germline V and J ends were trimmed by 3 bases and 6 bases, with 9 bases remaining between them. Germline CDR1 reads SEHNR; CDR2 reads FQNEAQ (reference sequence). As DNA, the CDR3 is TGTGCCAGCAGCTTGGGACGCTTCGAGCAGTACTTC. It yields the protein CASSLGRFEQYF.

The rearrangement uses TRBV19 and TRBJ1-1, with unresolved D. CDR3 size: 15 residues. V was trimmed by 6 bases and J by 0 bases, leaving 14 bases between them. Germline CDR1 and CDR2: LNHDA and SQIVND (reference sequence). In DNA, the CDR3 is TGTGCCAGTAGGGAGTTCGGACTGCTGAACACTGAAGCTTTCTTT. Translation gives CASREFGLLNTEAFF.

V is TRBV9 and J is TRBJ2-7; 8 bases match TRBD1. In germline, CDR1 is SGDLS, CDR2 YYNGEE. After removal of 0 bases from V and 5 bases from J, the junction contained 7 bases not matched to a gene. The length of the CDR3 is 15 residues. CDR3 DNA sequence: TGTGCCAGCAGCGTAGATGGGCAGGGGGCAGACGAGCAGTACTTC. Translated, it gives CASSVDGQGADEQYF.

The sample holds a few counts of this clonotype. The CDR3 ends on some other residue instead of the conserved phenylalanine or tryptophan, so this is likely a read error. In DNA, the CDR3 is TGTGCCAGCAGTTACTCCACAGGGGATGGCTACACCCTC. Its protein is CASSYSTGDGYTL. This chain links TRBV6-5 with TRBJ1-2; TRBD1 agrees at 7 bases. Trimming at V came to 0 bases and at J to 6 bases, leaving 1 base not matched to a gene. This CDR3 contains 13 residues. From germline, CDR1 is MNHEY and CDR2 SVGAGI.